What follows are 15 T cell receptor beta chains derived from one specimen sequenced in a study of OX40 agonist ivuxolimab in advanced cancers. The assay was immunoSEQ multiplex PCR, and TCRdb's table has in-frame clones only and misses some. The sample lists roughly 16,000 clones; 65% to 80% were seen once. This sample comprised CD4+ or CD8+ T cells sorted from blood, obtained in a trial of the OX40 agonist ivuxolimab. The receptor set was obtained from an adult with an advanced solid tumor such as melanoma, head and neck, liver or kidney cancer.

This sequence joins TRBV27 and TRBJ1-1; no firm D call. CDR1 is MNHEY, CDR2 SMNVEV, per germline (reference sequence). V was shortened by 2 bases and J by 3 bases, with 7 bases between the two germline ends. This CDR3 has 13 amino acids. The CDR3 here is CASSLAVDTEAFF. CDR3 DNA: TGTGCCAGCAGTTTAGCCGTCGACACTGAAGCTTTCTTT.

By its share, this clone is medium-sized (0.01 to 0.1%). The chain links TRBV2 to TRBJ2-7; 11 nucleotides align to TRBD2. The length of the CDR3 is 15 residues. Germline V lookup: CDR1 SNHLY, CDR2 FYNNEI. With V trimmed by 7 bases and J by 3 bases, 8 bases remained unmatched. The CDR3 here is CASKGTSGPIYEQYF. CDR3 sequence (DNA): TGTGCCAGCAAGGGGACTAGCGGACCAATCTACGAGCAGTACTTC.

The chain employs TRBV28 and TRBJ1-1, with a tentative D call TRBD1 (5 bases). V lost 3 bases and J lost 4, with 12 bases in between. The CDR3 sequence is 14 residues long. Germline-derived CDR1 and CDR2 are MDHEN and SYDVKM. The CDR3 is CASSFLGGSTEAFF. The DNA of the CDR3 is TGTGCCAGCAGTTTCTTGGGGGGTAGCACTGAAGCTTTCTTT.

This rearrangement joins TRBV4-2 to TRBJ2-3; perhaps TRBD2 as D (6 bases). Germline CDR1 and CDR2: LGHNA and YNFKEQ. This CDR3 spans 15 amino acids. Trimming took off 1 base at V and 1 base at J, with 9 bases between the two ends. CDR3 in DNA: TGTGCCAGCAGCCAAGGCCCTAGCGGCACAGATACGCAGTATTTT. Translation: CASSQGPSGTDTQYF.

The rearrangement links TRBV11-2 to TRBJ2-2; 11 nucleotides agree with TRBD2. The CDR3 is 16 residues long. Germline-derived CDR1 and CDR2 are SGHAT and FQNNGV. Unmatched junction bases numbered 3, after V lost 1 base and J lost 5 bases. The CDR3 region is CASSLVRTSGTGELFF. The CDR3 DNA follows: TGTGCCAGCAGCTTAGTGAGGACTAGCGGGACCGGGGAGCTGTTTTTT.

This clone was recorded only once. This sequence joins TRBV11-2 and TRBJ1-6; 7 positions match TRBD1. Germline CDR1 reads SGHAT; CDR2 reads FQNNGV. The junction had 3 bases not matched to a gene; V was cut back by 5 bases and J by 5 bases. The CDR3 totals 14 residues. The CDR3 sequence is CASSTQGNNSPLHF. As DNA, the CDR3 is TGTGCCAGCAGCACACAGGGGAATAATTCACCCCTCCACTTT.

Details on this clone: The sample contains more than one DNA sequence encoding this CDR3. V usage is TRBV27 and J usage is TRBJ2-7, with D perhaps TRBD1 (5 bases). The CDR3 spans 14 residues. V lost 3 bases, J lost 2 bases, and 11 bases lay in between. The germline V gene has CDR1 MNHEY and CDR2 SMNVEV (reference sequence). This CDR3 is CASSFEAGPYEQYF. DNA of the CDR3: TGTGCCAGCAGTTTTGAGGCAGGGCCCTACGAGCAGTACTTC.

The genes are TRBV5-6 and TRBJ1-2; the match to TRBD1 covers 9 bases. The length of the CDR3 is 15 residues. The V gene end was trimmed by 4 bases and the J gene end by 7 bases; junction bases not matched to a gene: 11. CDR1 and CDR2 (germline): SGHDT, YYEEEE. The CDR3 protein is CASSGAGQGVSGYTF. The CDR3 nucleotides read TGTGCCAGCAGCGGGGCGGGACAGGGTGTTTCTGGCTACACCTTC. Supplemented by reference TRBV5-6 and TRBJ1-2, the full variable domain reads DAGVTQSPTHLIKTRGQQVTLRCSPKSGHDTVSWYQQALGQGPQFIFQYYEEEERQRGNFPDRFSGHQFPNYSSELNVNALLLGDSALYLCASSGAGQGVSGYTFGSGTRLTVV.

V and J are TRBV7-8 and TRBJ2-7; tentatively, D is TRBD2 (5 bases). Trimming left V 3 bases short and J 7 bases short, with 19 bases between. Germline CDR1 is SGHVS and CDR2 is FQNEAQ. This CDR3 spans 15 amino acids. CDR3: CASSFFNYGDLEQYF. As DNA, the CDR3 is TGTGCCAGCAGCTTCTTCAACTACGGGGATTTAGAGCAGTACTTC.

This clone rates as medium-sized (0.01 to 0.1%). The chain recombines TRBV19 with TRBJ1-1, with D perhaps matching TRBD1 (6 bases). Between the trimmed V and J ends, which lost 3 bases and 1 base, there was a span of 12 bases. Germline assignment: CDR1 LNHDA and CDR2 SQIVND (reference sequence). The CDR3 runs 15 residues. CDR3: CASSIWGAGNTEAFF. CDR3 sequence (DNA): TGTGCCAGTAGTATTTGGGGGGCAGGGAACACTGAAGCTTTCTTT.

The chain couples TRBV5-1 to TRBJ2-7; 7 bases map to TRBD2. Germline CDR1 is SGHRS and CDR2 is YFSETQ. The trim removed 4 bases at V and 3 bases at J, leaving 4 bases unmatched. The CDR3 covers 13 residues. CDR3 nucleotide sequence: TGCGCCAGCAGCCCGGGGACTATCTACGAGCAGTACTTC. Its translation is CASSPGTIYEQYF.

In DNA, the CDR3 is TGCGCCAGCAGTGAGACGGGACCTAACTATGGCTACACCTTC. Amino acids: CASSETGPNYGYTF. J is TRBJ1-2 and V is TRBV10-2; TRBD1 is a possible D gene (5 bases). The germline V gene encodes CDR1 WSHSY and CDR2 SAAADI. V lost 2 bases, J lost 0 bases, and 7 bases lay in between. The CDR3 consists of 14 residues.

This chain links TRBV6-5 with TRBJ2-5; tentative D call: TRBD1 (5 bases). The ends were cut back, 2 bases at V and 5 bases at J, with 12 bases in the middle. The CDR3 is 14 amino acids. The germline CDR1 and CDR2 sequences are MNHEY and SVGAGI. DNA for the CDR3: TGTGCCAGCAGTTACGAAGGGGTATTGGAGACCCAGTACTTC. This sequence encodes CASSYEGVLETQYF.

The chain carries TRBV25-1 and TRBJ1-3; TRBD1 matches at 8 bases. There are 14 residues in the CDR3. Germline CDR1 reads MGHDK; CDR2 reads SYGVNS. The trim removed 6 bases at V and 5 bases at J, leaving 6 bases unmatched. For the CDR3, the DNA is TGTGCCAGCAGCCTAGGACAGGGTAGAAACACCATATATTTT. Protein: CASSLGQGRNTIYF.

The chain has TRBV7-2 and TRBJ2-3, with 7 bases aligning to TRBD2. Germline V CDR1 and CDR2: SGHTA, FQGNSA. V shed 4 bases, J shed 1 base, and the junction held 5 bases outside the gene matches. The CDR3 covers 15 residues. In DNA, the CDR3 is TGTGCCAGCAGCTCTGAGCGGGAACGCACAGATACGCAGTATTTT. Protein product: CASSSERERTDTQYF.